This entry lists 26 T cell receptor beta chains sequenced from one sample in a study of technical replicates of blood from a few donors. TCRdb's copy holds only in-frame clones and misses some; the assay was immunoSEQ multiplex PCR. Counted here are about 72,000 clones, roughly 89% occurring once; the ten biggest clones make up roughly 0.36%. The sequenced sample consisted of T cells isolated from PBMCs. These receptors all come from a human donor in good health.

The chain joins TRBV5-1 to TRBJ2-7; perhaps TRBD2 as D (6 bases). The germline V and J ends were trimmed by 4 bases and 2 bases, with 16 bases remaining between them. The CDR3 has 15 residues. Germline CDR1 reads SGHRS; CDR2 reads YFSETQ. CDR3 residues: CASSPPGSGPYEQYF. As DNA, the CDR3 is TGCGCCAGCAGCCCCCCGGGTAGCGGCCCCTACGAGCAGTACTTC.

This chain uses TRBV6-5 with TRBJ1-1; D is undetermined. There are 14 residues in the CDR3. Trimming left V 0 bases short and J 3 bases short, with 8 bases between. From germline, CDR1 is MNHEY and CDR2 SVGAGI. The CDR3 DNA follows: TGTGCCAGCAGTTACTCTCTCGGAGACACTGAAGCTTTCTTT. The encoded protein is CASSYSLGDTEAFF.

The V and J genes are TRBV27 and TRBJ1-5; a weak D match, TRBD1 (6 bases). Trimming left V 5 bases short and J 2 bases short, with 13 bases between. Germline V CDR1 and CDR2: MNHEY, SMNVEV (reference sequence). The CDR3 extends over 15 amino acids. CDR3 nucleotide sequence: TGTGCCAGCAGTAAGGGGGGGGAGGGCAATCAGCCCCAGCATTTT. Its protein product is CASSKGGEGNQPQHF.

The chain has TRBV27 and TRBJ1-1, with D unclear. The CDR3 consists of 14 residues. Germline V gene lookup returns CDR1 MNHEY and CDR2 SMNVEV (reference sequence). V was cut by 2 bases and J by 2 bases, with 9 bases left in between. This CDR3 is CASSLGRSNTEAFF. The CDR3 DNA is TGTGCCAGCAGTTTAGGTCGGTCAAACACTGAAGCTTTCTTT.

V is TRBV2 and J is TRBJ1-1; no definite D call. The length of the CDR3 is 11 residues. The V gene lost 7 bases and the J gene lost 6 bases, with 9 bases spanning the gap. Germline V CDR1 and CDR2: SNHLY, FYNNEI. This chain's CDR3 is CASIEGAEAFF. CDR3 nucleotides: TGTGCCAGCATCGAGGGCGCTGAAGCTTTCTTT.

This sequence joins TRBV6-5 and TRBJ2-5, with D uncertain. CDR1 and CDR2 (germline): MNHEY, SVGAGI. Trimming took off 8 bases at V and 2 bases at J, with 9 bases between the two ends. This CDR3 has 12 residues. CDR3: CASSTLQETQYF. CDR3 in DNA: TGTGCCAGCTCGACACTTCAAGAGACCCAGTACTTC.

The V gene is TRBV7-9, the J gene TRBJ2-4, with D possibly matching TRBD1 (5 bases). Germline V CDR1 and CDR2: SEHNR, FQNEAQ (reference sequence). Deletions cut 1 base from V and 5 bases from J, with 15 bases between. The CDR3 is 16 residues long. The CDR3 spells CASSLGNRPLENIQYF. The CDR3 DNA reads TGTGCCAGCAGCTTAGGCAACAGGCCATTGGAAAACATTCAGTACTTC.

CDR3: CASSPKGSYYGYTF. The CDR3 coding sequence is TGTGCCAGCAGCCCCAAAGGGAGCTACTATGGCTACACCTTC. V usage is TRBV6-5 and J usage is TRBJ1-2; D gene ambiguous. Germline-derived CDR1 and CDR2 are MNHEY and SVGAGI. Trimming took 6 bases from V and 3 from J, leaving 14 bases between them. This CDR3 is 14 amino acids long.

The CDR3 spells CASKFDRDYGYTF. CDR3 nucleotide sequence: TGTGCCAGTAAATTCGACAGGGACTATGGCTACACCTTC. V usage is TRBV19 and J usage is TRBJ1-2, with 7 bases matching TRBD1. The CDR3 covers 13 residues. Germline assignment: CDR1 LNHDA and CDR2 SQIVND (reference sequence). V lost 7 bases, J lost 3 bases, and 5 bases stayed unmatched.

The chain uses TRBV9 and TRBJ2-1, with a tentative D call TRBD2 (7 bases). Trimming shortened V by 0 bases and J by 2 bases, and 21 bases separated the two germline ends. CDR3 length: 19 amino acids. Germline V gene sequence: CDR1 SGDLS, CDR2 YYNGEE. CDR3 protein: CASSVGGLGAGVAYNEQFF. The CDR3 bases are TGTGCCAGCAGCGTAGGGGGGCTAGGGGCGGGAGTAGCCTACAATGAGCAGTTCTTC.

The CDR3 region is CASSRTSGATDTQYF. CDR3 nucleotide sequence: TGCGCCAGCAGTAGGACTAGCGGAGCCACAGATACGCAGTATTTT. The rearrangement links TRBV10-1 to TRBJ2-3; 10 nucleotides agree with TRBD2. V was clipped by 5 bases and J by 2 bases; unmatched bases: 4. Germline values: CDR1 WNHNN, CDR2 SYGVQD (reference sequence). The CDR3 spans 15 residues.

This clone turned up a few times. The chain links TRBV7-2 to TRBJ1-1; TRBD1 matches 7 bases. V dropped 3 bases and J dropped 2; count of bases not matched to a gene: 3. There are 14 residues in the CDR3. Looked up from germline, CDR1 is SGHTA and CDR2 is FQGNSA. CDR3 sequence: CASSFGTANTEAFF. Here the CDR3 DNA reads TGTGCCAGCAGCTTTGGGACAGCTAACACTGAAGCTTTCTTT. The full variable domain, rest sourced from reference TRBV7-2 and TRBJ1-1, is GAGVSQSPSNKVTEKGKDVELRCDPISGHTALYWYRQSLGQGLEFLIYFQGNSAPDKSGLPSDRFSAERTGGSVSTLTIQRTQQEDSAVYLCASSFGTANTEAFFGQGTRLTVV.

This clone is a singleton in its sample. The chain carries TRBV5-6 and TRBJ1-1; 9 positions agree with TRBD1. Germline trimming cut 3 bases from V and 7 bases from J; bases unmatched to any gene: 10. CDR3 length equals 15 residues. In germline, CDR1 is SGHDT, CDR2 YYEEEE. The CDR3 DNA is TGTGCCAGCAGCTCTCCGGGACAGGGTCTCTTTGAAGCTTTCTTT. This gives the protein CASSSPGQGLFEAFF.

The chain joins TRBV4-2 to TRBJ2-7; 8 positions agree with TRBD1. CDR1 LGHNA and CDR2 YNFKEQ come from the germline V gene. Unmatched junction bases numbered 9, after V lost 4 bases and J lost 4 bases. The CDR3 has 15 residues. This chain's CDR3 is CASSPIPGQVYEQYF. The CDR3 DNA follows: TGTGCCAGCAGCCCAATCCCGGGACAGGTTTACGAGCAGTACTTC.

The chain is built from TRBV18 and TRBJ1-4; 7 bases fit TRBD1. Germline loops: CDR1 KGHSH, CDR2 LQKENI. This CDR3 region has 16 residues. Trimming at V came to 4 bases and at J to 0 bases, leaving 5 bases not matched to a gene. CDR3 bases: TGTGCCAGCTCACACGGGACAGCTACAACTAATGAAAAACTGTTTTTT. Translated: CASSHGTATTNEKLFF. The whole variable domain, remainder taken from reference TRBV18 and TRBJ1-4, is NAGVMQNPRHLVRRRGQEARLRCSPMKGHSHVYWYRQLPEEGLKFMVYLQKENIIDESGMPKERFSAEFPKEGPSILRIQQVVRGDSAAYFCASSHGTATTNEKLFFGSGTQLSVL.

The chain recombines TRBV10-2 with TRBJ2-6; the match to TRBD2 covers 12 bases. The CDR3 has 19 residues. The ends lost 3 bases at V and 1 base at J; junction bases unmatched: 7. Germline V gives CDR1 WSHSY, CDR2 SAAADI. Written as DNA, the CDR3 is TGCGCCAGCAGTGACAAGCGAGGACTAGCGGGATCTGGGGCCAACGTCCTGACTTTC. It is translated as CASSDKRGLAGSGANVLTF.

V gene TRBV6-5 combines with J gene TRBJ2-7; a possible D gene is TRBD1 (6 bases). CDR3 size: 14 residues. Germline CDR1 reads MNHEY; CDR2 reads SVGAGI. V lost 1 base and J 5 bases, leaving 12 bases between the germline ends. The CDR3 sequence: CASSYWQGLNEQYF. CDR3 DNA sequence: TGTGCCAGCAGTTACTGGCAGGGGCTAAACGAGCAGTACTTC.

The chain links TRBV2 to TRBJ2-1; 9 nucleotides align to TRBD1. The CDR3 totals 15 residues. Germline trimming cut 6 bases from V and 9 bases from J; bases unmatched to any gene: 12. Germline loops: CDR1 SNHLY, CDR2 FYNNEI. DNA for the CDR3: TGTGCCAGCAGGGTCAGGGACAGGGAGAGAAGTGAGCAGTTCTTC. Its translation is CASRVRDRERSEQFF.

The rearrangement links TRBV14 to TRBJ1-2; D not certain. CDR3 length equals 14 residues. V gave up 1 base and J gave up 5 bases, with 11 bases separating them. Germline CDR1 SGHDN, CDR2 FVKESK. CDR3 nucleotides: TGTGCCAGCAGCCAAGGGCTCGGGTGGTATGGCTACACCTTC. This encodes CASSQGLGWYGYTF.

The CDR3 sequence is CASSIGSYEQYF. CDR3 bases: TGTGCCAGTAGTATTGGGAGTTACGAGCAGTACTTC. The V and J genes are TRBV19 and TRBJ2-7, with D possibly matching TRBD2 (5 bases). Trimming stripped 3 bases from V and 4 bases from J, with 7 bases between. The CDR3 is 12 amino acids. Germline V gene lookup returns CDR1 LNHDA and CDR2 SQIVND (reference sequence).

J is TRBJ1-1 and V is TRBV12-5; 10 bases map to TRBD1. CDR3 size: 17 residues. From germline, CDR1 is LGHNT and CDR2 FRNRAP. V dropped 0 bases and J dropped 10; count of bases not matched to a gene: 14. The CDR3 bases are TGTGCTAGTGGTTTGGTACTCGGCAATGGTGGACAGGGGGTAGCTTTCTTT. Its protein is CASGLVLGNGGQGVAFF.

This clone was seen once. In nucleotides, the CDR3 is TGTGCCAGCAGCAGACCGGGACAGGGTAAAGAGACCCAGTACTTC. Amino acid sequence: CASSRPGQGKETQYF. The chain links TRBV5-6 to TRBJ2-5, with TRBD1 identical over 9 bases. CDR1 is SGHDT, CDR2 YYEEEE, per germline. CDR3 length: 15 residues. The ends lost 4 bases at V and 3 bases at J; junction bases unmatched: 7.

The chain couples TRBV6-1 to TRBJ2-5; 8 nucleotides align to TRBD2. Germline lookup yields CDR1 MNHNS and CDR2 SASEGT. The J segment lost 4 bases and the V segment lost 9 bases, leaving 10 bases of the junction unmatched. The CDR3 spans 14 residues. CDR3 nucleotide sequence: TGTGCCAGTCACGGGAGGGCCGCGTCAGAGACCCAGTACTTC. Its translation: CASHGRAASETQYF.

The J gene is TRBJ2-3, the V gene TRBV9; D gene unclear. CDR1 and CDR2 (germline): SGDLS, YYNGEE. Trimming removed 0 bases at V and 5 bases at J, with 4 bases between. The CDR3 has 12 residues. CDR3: CASSVALDTQYF. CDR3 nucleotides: TGTGCCAGCAGCGTAGCATTAGATACGCAGTATTTT.

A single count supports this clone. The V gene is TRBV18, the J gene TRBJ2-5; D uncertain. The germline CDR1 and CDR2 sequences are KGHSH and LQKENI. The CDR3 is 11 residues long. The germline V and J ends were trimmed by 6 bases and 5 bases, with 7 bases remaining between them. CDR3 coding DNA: TGTGCCAGCTCGCCCAGGGAGACCCAGTACTTC. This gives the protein CASSPRETQYF.

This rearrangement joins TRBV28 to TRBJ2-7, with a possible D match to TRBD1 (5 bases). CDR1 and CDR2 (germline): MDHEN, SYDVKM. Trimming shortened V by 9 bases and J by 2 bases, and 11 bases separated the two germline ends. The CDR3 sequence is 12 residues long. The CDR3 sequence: CASGSQAYEQYF. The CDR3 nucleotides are TGTGCCAGTGGATCACAGGCCTACGAGCAGTACTTC.